Listed here is a single TCR beta chain. These data are taken from a study of blood T cell repertoires in COVID-19. On the study more broadly: COVID-19 samples, acute and convalescent, were from the United States, Italy and Spain.

Within 2 weeks of study entry, exposed participants had contacted a PCR-confirmed or clinician-diagnosed COVID-19 case. Germline V gene data show CDR1 as SGHNT and CDR2 as YYREEE (reference sequence). The CDR3 loop spans 12 amino acids. V lost 4 bases to trimming and J lost 8 bases, with 9 bases between them. This table comes from immunoSEQ multiplex PCR, and its TCRdb copy is limited to in-frame clones, with some not included. The sample has a few hundred thousand clones; more than 75% are singletons. V usage is TRBV5-4 and J usage is TRBJ1-4; TRBD1 might be the D (6 bases). The material sequenced was PBMCs or T cells enriched from blood (not recorded which). The source of this sequence is a woman in her 50s who had been exposed to COVID-19. CDR3 sequence (DNA): TGTGCCAGCAGCCCGGGGGGCGAAAAACTGTTTTTT. It yields the protein CASSPGGEKLFF.